This TCR beta chain is from a study of T cell clonotyping in hematopoietic cell transplantation. At the level of the study: Recipients' pretransplant samples followed cytoreduction. Findings and caveats of the study: Higher Inverse Simpson Index values in graft donor and pretransplant recipient predicted broader posttransplant TCR diversity. Pathologically expanded recipient clonotypes increased progressively from day 30 to day 180 as diversity fell.

The table came from immunoSEQ multiplex PCR; TCRdb's copy has only in-frame clones and leaves some out. Of about 47,000 clones listed, roughly four fifths are singletons. This sample's time point: recipient sample about 28 days before transplant, after cytoreduction. Samples: about 28 days before transplant, then days 30, 100 and 180 after. With regard to this clone: Its antigen is unknown.

This CDR3 comprises 17 residues. The germline gives CDR1 ENHRY, CDR2 SYGVKD. V trimming: 6 bases; J trimming: 3 bases; junction bases outside the gene matches: 15. The sequencing here drew on peripheral blood mononuclear cells, taken before stem cell transplant. The J gene is TRBJ1-1, the V gene TRBV10-3, with 8 bases identical to TRBD1. The sequence derives from a man between 60 and 75 years old with myelodysplastic syndrome. Some clones in this sample may be carry-over from other donors' samples. This CDR3 is CAIRPRAQGVGDTEAFF. In DNA, the CDR3 is TGTGCCATCAGGCCCCGTGCACAGGGGGTAGGGGACACTGAAGCTTTCTTT.